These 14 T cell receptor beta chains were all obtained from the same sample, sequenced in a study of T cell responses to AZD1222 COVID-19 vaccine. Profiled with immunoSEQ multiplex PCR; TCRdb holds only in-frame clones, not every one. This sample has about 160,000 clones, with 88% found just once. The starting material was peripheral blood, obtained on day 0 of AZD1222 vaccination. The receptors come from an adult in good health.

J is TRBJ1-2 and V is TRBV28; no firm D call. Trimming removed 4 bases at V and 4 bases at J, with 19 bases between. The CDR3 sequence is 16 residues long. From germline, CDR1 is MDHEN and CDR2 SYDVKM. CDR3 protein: CASSSLRVAPAYGYTF. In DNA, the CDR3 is TGTGCCAGCAGTTCACTCCGCGTAGCGCCCGCCTATGGCTACACCTTC.

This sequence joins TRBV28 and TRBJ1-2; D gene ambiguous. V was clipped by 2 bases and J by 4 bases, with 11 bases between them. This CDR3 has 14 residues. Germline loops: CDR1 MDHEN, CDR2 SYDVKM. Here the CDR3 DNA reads TGTGCCAGCAGTTTAACCCCCTCCGTCTATGGCTACACCTTC. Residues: CASSLTPSVYGYTF.

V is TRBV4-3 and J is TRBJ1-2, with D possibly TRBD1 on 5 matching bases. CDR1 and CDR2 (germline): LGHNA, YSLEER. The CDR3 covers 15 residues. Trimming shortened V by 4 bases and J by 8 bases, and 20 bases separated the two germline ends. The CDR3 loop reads CASSRASNPGQGYTF. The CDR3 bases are TGCGCCAGCAGCCGAGCCTCCAACCCAGGGCAAGGCTACACCTTC.

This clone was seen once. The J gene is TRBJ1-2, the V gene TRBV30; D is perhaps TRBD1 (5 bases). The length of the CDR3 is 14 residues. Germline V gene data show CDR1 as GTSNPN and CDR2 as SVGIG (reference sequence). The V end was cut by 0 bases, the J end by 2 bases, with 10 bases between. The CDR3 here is CAWSVKGINYGYTF. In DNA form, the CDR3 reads TGTGCCTGGAGTGTAAAGGGGATAAACTATGGCTACACCTTC.

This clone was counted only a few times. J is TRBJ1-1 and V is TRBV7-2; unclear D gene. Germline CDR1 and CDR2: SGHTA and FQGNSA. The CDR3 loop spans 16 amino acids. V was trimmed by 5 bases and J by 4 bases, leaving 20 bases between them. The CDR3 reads CASSPKILTTTTEAFF. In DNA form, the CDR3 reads TGTGCCAGCAGCCCAAAAATTTTAACCACGACCACTGAAGCTTTCTTT.

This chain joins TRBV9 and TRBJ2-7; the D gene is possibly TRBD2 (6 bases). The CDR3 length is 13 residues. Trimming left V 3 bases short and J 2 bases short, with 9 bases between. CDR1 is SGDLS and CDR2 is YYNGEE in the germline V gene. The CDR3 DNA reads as TGTGCCAGCAGCGCCCCGGGGGCCTACGAGCAGTACTTC. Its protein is CASSAPGAYEQYF.

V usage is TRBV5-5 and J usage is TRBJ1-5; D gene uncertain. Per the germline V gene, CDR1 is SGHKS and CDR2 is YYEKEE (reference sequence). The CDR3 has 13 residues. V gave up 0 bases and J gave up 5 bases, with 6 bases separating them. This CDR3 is CASSLEGYQPQHF. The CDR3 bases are TGTGCCAGCAGCTTGGAGGGTTATCAGCCCCAGCATTTT.

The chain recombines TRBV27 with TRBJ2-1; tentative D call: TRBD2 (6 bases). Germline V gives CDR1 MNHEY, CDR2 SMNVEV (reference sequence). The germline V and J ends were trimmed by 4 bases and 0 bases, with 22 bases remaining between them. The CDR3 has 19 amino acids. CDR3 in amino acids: CASSWSGQRARSSYNEQFF. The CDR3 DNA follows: TGTGCCAGCAGTTGGAGCGGGCAGCGGGCCCGAAGCTCCTACAATGAGCAGTTCTTC.

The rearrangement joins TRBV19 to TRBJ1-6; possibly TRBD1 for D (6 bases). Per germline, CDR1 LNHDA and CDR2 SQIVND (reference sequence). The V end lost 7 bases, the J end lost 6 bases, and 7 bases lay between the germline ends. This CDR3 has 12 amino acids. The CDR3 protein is CASKQGNSPLHF. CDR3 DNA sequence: TGTGCCAGTAAACAGGGTAATTCACCCCTCCACTTT.

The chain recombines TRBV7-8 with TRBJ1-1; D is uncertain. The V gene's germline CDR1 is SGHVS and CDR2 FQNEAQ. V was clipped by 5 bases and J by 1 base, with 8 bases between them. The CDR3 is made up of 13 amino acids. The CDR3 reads CASSVGANTEAFF. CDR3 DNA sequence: TGTGCCAGCAGCGTCGGAGCGAACACTGAAGCTTTCTTT.

The CDR3 reads CASSYLSRDRGRGQPQHF. CDR3 nucleotides: TGTGCCAGCAGCTACCTTTCCCGGGACAGGGGTAGGGGGCAGCCCCAGCATTTT. This chain connects TRBV7-2 to TRBJ1-5; 10 bases map to TRBD1. There are 18 residues in the CDR3. V shed 4 bases and J 7 bases; nucleotides not matched to a gene: 16. Germline V CDR1 and CDR2: SGHTA, FQGNSA.

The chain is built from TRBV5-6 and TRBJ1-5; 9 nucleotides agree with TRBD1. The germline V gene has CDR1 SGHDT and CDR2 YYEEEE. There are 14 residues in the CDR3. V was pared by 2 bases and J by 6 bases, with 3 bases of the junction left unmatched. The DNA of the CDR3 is TGTGCCAGCAGCTTCGACAGGGGGGGTCAGCCCCAGCATTTT. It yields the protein CASSFDRGGQPQHF.

CDR3 sequence reads: CASSTFWTGSYEQYF. CDR3 bases: TGTGCCAGCAGTACTTTCTGGACAGGCTCCTACGAGCAGTACTTC. The chain links TRBV27 to TRBJ2-7, with TRBD1 matching 7 bases. Germline values: CDR1 MNHEY, CDR2 SMNVEV (reference sequence). J lost 0 bases, V lost 5 bases, and 7 bases had no gene match. The CDR3 has 15 residues.

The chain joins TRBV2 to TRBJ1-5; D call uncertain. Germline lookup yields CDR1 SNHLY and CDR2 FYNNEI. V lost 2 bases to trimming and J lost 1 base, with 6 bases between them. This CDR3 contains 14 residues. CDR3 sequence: CASSEYRSNQPQHF. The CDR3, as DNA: TGTGCCAGCAGTGAATACAGAAGCAATCAGCCCCAGCATTTT.